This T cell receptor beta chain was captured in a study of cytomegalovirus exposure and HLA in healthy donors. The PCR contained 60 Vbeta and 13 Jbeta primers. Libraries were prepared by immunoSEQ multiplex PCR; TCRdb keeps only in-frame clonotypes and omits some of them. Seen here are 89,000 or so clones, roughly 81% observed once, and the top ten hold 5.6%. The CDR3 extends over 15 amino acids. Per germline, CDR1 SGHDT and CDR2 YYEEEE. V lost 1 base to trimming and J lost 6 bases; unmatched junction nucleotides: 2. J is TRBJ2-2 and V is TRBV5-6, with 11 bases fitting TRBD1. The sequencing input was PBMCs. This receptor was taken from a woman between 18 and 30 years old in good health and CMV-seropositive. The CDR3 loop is CASSLRTGGSGELFF. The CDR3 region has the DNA TGTGCCAGCAGCTTGAGGACAGGGGGCTCCGGGGAGCTGTTTTTT.